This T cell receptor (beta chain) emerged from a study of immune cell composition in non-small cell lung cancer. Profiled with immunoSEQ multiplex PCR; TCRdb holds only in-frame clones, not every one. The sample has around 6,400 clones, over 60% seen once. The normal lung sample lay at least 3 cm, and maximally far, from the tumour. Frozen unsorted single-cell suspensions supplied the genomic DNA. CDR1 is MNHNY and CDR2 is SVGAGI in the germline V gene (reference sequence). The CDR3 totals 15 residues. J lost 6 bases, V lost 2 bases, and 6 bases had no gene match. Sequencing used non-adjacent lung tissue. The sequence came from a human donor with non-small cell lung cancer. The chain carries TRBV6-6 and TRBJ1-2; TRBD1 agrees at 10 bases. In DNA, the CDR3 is TGTGCCAGCAGTTACACACTCGGACAGGGGGATGGCTACACCTTC. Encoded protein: CASSYTLGQGDGYTF.